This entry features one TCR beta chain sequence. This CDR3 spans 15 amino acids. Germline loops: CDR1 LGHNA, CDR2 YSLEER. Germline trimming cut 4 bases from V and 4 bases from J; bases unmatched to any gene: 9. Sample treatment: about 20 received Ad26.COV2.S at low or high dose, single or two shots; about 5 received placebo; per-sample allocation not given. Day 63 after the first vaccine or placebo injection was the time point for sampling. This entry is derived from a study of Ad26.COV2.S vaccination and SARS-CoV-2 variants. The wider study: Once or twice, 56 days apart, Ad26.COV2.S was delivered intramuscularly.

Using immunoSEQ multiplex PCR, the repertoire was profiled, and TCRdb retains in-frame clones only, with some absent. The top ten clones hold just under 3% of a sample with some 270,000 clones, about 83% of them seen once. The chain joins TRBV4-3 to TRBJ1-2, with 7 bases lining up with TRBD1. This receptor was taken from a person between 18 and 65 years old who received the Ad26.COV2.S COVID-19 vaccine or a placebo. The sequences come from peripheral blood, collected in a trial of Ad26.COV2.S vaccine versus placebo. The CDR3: CASSLFLGQSYGYTF. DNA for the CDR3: TGCGCCAGCAGCCTCTTTTTGGGACAGAGCTATGGCTACACCTTC.